This T cell receptor (beta chain) is from a study of shared clonotypes between healthy human individuals. General observations from the study: Shared clonotypes: about 5.3% naive CD4, about 3.3% naive CD8, about 2.5% memory CD4, 0.35% to 0.5% memory CD8.

With regard to this clone: Its antigen is still unknown.

The length of the CDR3 is 14 residues. The V and J ends lost 0 bases and 1 base respectively, with 7 bases between them. Germline V CDR1 and CDR2: SGHNT, YYREEE (reference sequence). Sequencing used immunoSEQ multiplex PCR; TCRdb keeps in-frame clones, though not all of them. The sample lists 2.3 million or so clones, 85% to 95% occurring once. The material sequenced was naive CD4+ T cells from PBMCs. Indicated subset: CD45RA+ positively selected. The sequence came from a man aged 18 to 29 in good health. Some clones in this sample may be carry-over from other donors' samples. The chain links TRBV5-4 to TRBJ1-1; D ambiguous. CDR3 coding DNA: TGTGCCAGCAGCTTGGAGCCAGGGAACACTGAAGCTTTCTTT. It is translated as CASSLEPGNTEAFF.